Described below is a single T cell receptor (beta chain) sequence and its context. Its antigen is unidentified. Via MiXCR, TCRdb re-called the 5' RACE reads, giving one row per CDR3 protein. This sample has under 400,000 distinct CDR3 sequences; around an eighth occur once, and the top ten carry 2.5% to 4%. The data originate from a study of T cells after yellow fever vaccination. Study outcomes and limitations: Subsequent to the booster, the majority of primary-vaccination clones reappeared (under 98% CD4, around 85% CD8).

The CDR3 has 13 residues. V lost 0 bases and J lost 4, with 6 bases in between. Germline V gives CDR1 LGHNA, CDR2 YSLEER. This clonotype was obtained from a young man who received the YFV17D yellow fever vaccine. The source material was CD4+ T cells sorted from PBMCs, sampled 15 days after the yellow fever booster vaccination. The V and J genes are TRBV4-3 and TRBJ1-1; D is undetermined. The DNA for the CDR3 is TGCGCCAGCAGCCAAGAGCCGTTCACTGAAGCTTTCTTT. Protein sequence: CASSQEPFTEAFF.